The sequence of this TCR beta chain was determined in a study of T cells in Graves' hyperthyroidism and ophthalmopathy. Overall study results and limits: Ophthalmopathy was separated from stable hyperthyroidism by a 13 V-J model.

The PBMCs studied were ones that came from 10 ml fresh peripheral blood. TCR beta CDR3 regions were amplified from RNA transcripts. A set of HTBI primers served as the primers for a first-round RT-PCR of the TCR CDR3. TCRdb passed the multiplex PCR reads through MiXCR, listing each CDR3 protein once. Here the sample spans roughly 570,000 distinct CDR3 sequences, 15% to 19% being singletons. A note on this clonotype: The antigen is unknown.

The ends lost 2 bases at V and 3 bases at J; junction bases unmatched: 10. Germline V gene sequence: CDR1 SGHTS, CDR2 YDEGEE. The CDR3 runs 16 residues. The source is a woman in her twenties or thirties with Graves' hyperthyroidism. This rearrangement joins TRBV5-8 to TRBJ2-7; 8 bases agree with TRBD2. Sequenced input: blood. Written as DNA, the CDR3 is TGTGCCAGCAGCTTCCCTTCTGGCGGGAGGTACTACGAGCAGTACTTC. Protein product: CASSFPSGGRYYEQYF.